This entry describes one TCR beta chain. Germline loops: CDR1 MNHEY, CDR2 SVGAGI. The CDR3 loop spans 15 amino acids. V lost 7 bases to trimming and J lost 7 bases; unmatched junction nucleotides: 8. The entry originates in a study of blood T cell repertoires in COVID-19. Study details: Donors in the United States, Italy and Spain gave samples during acute or convalescent COVID-19. T cells, B-cell-depleted T cells, or PBMCs supplied cDNA or gDNA.

The data were produced by immunoSEQ multiplex PCR, yet TCRdb's version contains in-frame clones alone and is incomplete. The sample has 200,000 or so clones; 88% are singletons. The V and J genes are TRBV6-5 and TRBJ1-6; 9 bases are shared with TRBD1. Sequencing used peripheral blood. The receptor's source is a man aged 70 or older with active or convalescent COVID-19. CDR3 protein: CASTLGQGRNSPLHF. The CDR3 DNA sequence: TGTGCCAGCACCCTAGGACAGGGGAGAAATTCACCCCTCCACTTT.